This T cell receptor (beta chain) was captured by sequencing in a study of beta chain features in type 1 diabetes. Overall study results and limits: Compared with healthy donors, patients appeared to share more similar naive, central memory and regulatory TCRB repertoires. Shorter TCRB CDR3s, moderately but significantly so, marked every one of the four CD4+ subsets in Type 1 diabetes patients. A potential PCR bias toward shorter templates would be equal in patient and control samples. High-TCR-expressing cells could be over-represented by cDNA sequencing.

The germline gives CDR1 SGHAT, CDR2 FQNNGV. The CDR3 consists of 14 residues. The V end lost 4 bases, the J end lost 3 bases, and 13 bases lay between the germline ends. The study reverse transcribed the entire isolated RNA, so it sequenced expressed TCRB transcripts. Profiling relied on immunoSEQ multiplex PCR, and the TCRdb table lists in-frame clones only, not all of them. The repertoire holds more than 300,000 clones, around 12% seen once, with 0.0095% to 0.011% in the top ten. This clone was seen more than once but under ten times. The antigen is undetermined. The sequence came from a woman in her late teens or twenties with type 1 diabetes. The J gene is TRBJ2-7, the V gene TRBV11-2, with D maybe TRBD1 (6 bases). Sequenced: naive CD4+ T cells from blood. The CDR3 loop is CASSSRTGRYEQYF. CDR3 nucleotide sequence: TGTGCCAGCAGCTCTCGTACAGGGCGCTACGAGCAGTACTTC.